The 25 T cell receptor beta chains in this list originate from one sample, sequenced in a study of shared T cell receptors in the human thymus (dated by TCRdb to about 2021). The library was obtained by the immunoSEQ multiplex PCR assay. This is the immuneACCESS table as TCRdb keeps it, with only in-frame sequences that have V and J called. A part of the clones is gone; compared with another copy, unresolved V genes explain less than half, and the rest is unexplained. The sample contains hundreds of thousands of clones, around 87% of them found a single time. The top ten constitute approximately 0.0097% of the sample. The same specimen was also included in a second study, on human thymus T cells.

The sample consisted of thymocytes. These receptors were collected from a boy under two years old with a congenital heart defect. Donor details come from another sample of the same person, matched by shared clones.

The rearrangement uses TRBV6-5 and TRBJ1-5, with TRBD1 matching over 8 bases. Germline values: CDR1 MNHEY, CDR2 SVGAGI. Trimming took 4 bases from V and 4 from J; bases not matched to a gene: 6. This CDR3 has 15 residues. CDR3 nucleotides: TGTGCCAGCAGTTCAACTACAGGGGGGAATCAGCCCCAGCATTTT. This sequence encodes CASSSTTGGNQPQHF.

This clone was found once. CDR3 nucleotide sequence: TGTGCCACCAGCAGAGATCGCGGGGGTACAGAAGAGACCCAGTACTTC. Translation gives CATSRDRGGTEETQYF. The chain employs TRBV15 and TRBJ2-5; 7 nucleotides line up with TRBD2. The junction had 7 bases not matched to a gene; V was cut back by 0 bases and J by 3 bases. The CDR3 contains 16 residues. The germline gives CDR1 LNHNV, CDR2 YYDKDF (reference sequence).

The V call is TRBV7-6, the J call TRBJ2-1; D possibly corresponds to TRBD2 (6 bases). The CDR3 is 15 residues long. Germline V gene lookup returns CDR1 SGHVS and CDR2 FNYEAQ. V lost 8 bases and J 8 bases, leaving 22 bases between the germline ends. The CDR3 is CASFGWRGGRDEQFF. The CDR3 nucleotides read TGTGCCAGCTTCGGCTGGCGGGGAGGCCGGGATGAGCAGTTCTTC.

Concerning this clone itself: The sample holds other DNA sequences that translate to the same CDR3. The J gene is TRBJ1-1, the V gene TRBV29-1; D ambiguous. Germline V gene sequence: CDR1 SQVTM, CDR2 ANQGSEA. The CDR3 spans 11 residues. The V end was cut by 3 bases, the J end by 1 base, with 3 bases between. The CDR3 region is CSVERNTEAFF. The CDR3 DNA reads TGCAGCGTTGAGAGGAACACTGAAGCTTTCTTT.

The chain has TRBV2 and TRBJ2-7; 8 positions match TRBD1. V lost 6 bases to trimming and J lost 2 bases; unmatched junction nucleotides: 9. The CDR3 is 15 residues long. CDR1 and CDR2 from the germline V gene are SNHLY and FYNNEI. The CDR3 coding sequence is TGTGCCAGCAGCCTACGGACAGGGCTAACCTACGAGCAGTACTTC. Translation gives CASSLRTGLTYEQYF.

This chain connects TRBV6-1 to TRBJ2-7; 11 nucleotides line up with TRBD1. The CDR3 has 13 residues. Trimming removed 7 bases from V and 5 bases from J; junction bases left unmatched: 4. Per the germline V gene, CDR1 is MNHNS and CDR2 is SASEGT. The CDR3 reads CASTLGQGDEQYF. In nucleotides, the CDR3 is TGTGCCAGCACCTTGGGACAGGGGGACGAGCAGTACTTC.

This clone was picked up a small number of times. This chain links TRBV25-1 with TRBJ2-1, with D uncertain. The CDR3 runs to 14 residues. With 7 bases removed from V and 4 bases from J, the gap between germline ends came to 14 bases. Germline V gives CDR1 MGHDK, CDR2 SYGVNS. The CDR3 sequence is CASKKVGQYNEQFF. In DNA form, the CDR3 reads TGTGCCAGCAAAAAGGTGGGCCAATACAATGAGCAGTTCTTC.

This sequence joins TRBV10-3 and TRBJ2-2; the match to TRBD2 covers 7 bases. After removal of 6 bases from V and 3 bases from J, the junction contained 7 bases not matched to a gene. Germline lookup yields CDR1 ENHRY and CDR2 SYGVKD. CDR3 length: 15 amino acids. CDR3 nucleotide sequence: TGTGCCATCAGCTTGACTAGCAGGGACACCGGGGAGCTGTTTTTT. Protein: CAISLTSRDTGELFF.

In its sample, this clone was seen a few times. The rearrangement links TRBV2 to TRBJ1-4; D is possibly TRBD1 (5 bases). The germline V gene has CDR1 SNHLY and CDR2 FYNNEI. V was clipped by 2 bases and J by 7 bases, with 5 bases between them. The CDR3 is 12 residues long. CDR3 nucleotide sequence: TGTGCCAGCAGTGAACAGGGTGAAAAACTGTTTTTT. Translated, it gives CASSEQGEKLFF.

V usage is TRBV18 and J usage is TRBJ2-1; D uncertain. The germline CDR1 and CDR2 sequences are KGHSH and LQKENI. This CDR3 contains 13 residues. V lost 0 bases and J lost 5, with 5 bases in between. This CDR3 reads CASSPPRDNEQFF. CDR3 coding DNA: TGTGCCAGCTCACCACCGAGAGACAATGAGCAGTTCTTC.

The chain has TRBV28 and TRBJ1-5; D possibly corresponds to TRBD1 (6 bases). The CDR3 has 14 amino acids. Trimming pared 2 bases from V and 6 bases from J, leaving 11 bases between. Germline lookup yields CDR1 MDHEN and CDR2 SYDVKM. DNA of the CDR3: TGTGCCAGCAGTTTACGGGGGGCTGGTCAGCCCCAGCATTTT. Translating it yields CASSLRGAGQPQHF.

The V and J genes are TRBV19 and TRBJ2-1; TRBD2 agrees at 8 bases. Germline trimming cut 4 bases from V and 6 bases from J; bases unmatched to any gene: 5. This CDR3 contains 14 residues. Germline loops: CDR1 LNHDA, CDR2 SQIVND (reference sequence). The CDR3 loop is CASSTGGAVNEQFF. CDR3 sequence (DNA): TGTGCCAGTAGTACCGGGGGGGCCGTCAATGAGCAGTTCTTC.

Note on this clone: Other DNA variants within this sample encode the same CDR3. The rearrangement uses TRBV20-1 and TRBJ2-3; weak D call: TRBD1 (5 bases). V was clipped by 3 bases and J by 6 bases, with 7 bases between them. This CDR3 spans 11 amino acids. The germline gives CDR1 DFQATT, CDR2 SNEGSKA (reference sequence). DNA of the CDR3: TGCAGTGCTAGGGGGCGGGATACGCAGTATTTT. This gives the protein CSARGRDTQYF.

CDR3 DNA sequence: TGCGCCAGCAGCCCTCCGGGTTACCCCTACAATGAGCAGTTCTTC. This encodes CASSPPGYPYNEQFF. The chain has TRBV4-1 and TRBJ2-1, with D uncertain. The V gene's germline CDR1 is MGHRA and CDR2 YSYEKL. V lost 4 bases to trimming and J lost 2 bases, with 12 bases between them. The CDR3 contains 15 residues.

A few counts support this clone. The chain uses TRBV5-6 and TRBJ1-2, with D possibly TRBD1 on 6 matching bases. The CDR3 contains 15 residues. Trimming removed 2 bases from V and 3 bases from J, with 14 bases in between. The germline CDR1 and CDR2 sequences are SGHDT and YYEEEE. The CDR3 spells CASSFYQGMYYGYTF. The CDR3 nucleotides read TGTGCCAGCAGCTTTTATCAGGGGATGTACTATGGCTACACCTTC.

The chain joins TRBV7-2 to TRBJ2-5; possible D gene TRBD1, 6 bases. The CDR3 covers 16 residues. The germline CDR1 and CDR2 sequences are SGHTA and FQGNSA. The ends were cut back, 5 bases at V and 2 bases at J, with 18 bases in the middle. Here the CDR3 reads CASSPHTGSEQETQYF. The DNA for the CDR3 is TGTGCCAGCAGCCCGCATACAGGGAGCGAGCAAGAGACCCAGTACTTC.

The chain couples TRBV15 to TRBJ2-7, with 12 bases that match TRBD2. Germline V CDR1 and CDR2: LNHNV, YYDKDF (reference sequence). The CDR3 sequence is 16 residues long. Trimming cost V 5 bases and J 4 bases; bases outside gene matches: 9. CDR3 in DNA: TGTGCCACCAGCGGACCGATACTAGCGGGGGGTTACGAGCAGTACTTC. It translates to CATSGPILAGGYEQYF.

V and J are TRBV9 and TRBJ2-1, with TRBD2 matching over 12 bases. Germline V gives CDR1 SGDLS, CDR2 YYNGEE. Germline trimming cut 4 bases from V and 0 bases from J; bases unmatched to any gene: 14. The CDR3 sequence is 20 residues long. The CDR3 spells CASSPQTSGSGASSYNEQFF. The CDR3 DNA sequence: TGTGCCAGCAGCCCGCAGACTAGCGGGAGTGGGGCCAGCTCCTACAATGAGCAGTTCTTC.

This clone was detected once. The gene calls are TRBV19 and TRBJ2-5; TRBD1 aligns across 7 bases. The J segment lost 1 base and the V segment lost 6 bases, leaving 2 bases of the junction unmatched. The germline gives CDR1 LNHDA, CDR2 SQIVND (reference sequence). The CDR3 is made up of 13 amino acids. The CDR3 DNA reads TGTGCCAGTAGCCGACAGGGCCAAGAGACCCAGTACTTC. It specifies CASSRQGQETQYF.

The genes are TRBV5-6 and TRBJ2-5, with TRBD1 as a possible D gene (6 bases). TRBJ2-7 explains the end of the DNA better; the J call may be wrong. The CDR3 contains 15 residues. Germline loops: CDR1 SGHDT, CDR2 YYEEEE. Here the CDR3 DNA reads TGTGCCAGCAGCGAAGGGACACTCAGCTCCTACGAGCAGTACTTC. Translating it yields CASSEGTLSSYEQYF.

The J gene is TRBJ2-3, the V gene TRBV5-6; 10 bases agree with TRBD2. The CDR3 totals 17 residues. Germline CDR1 SGHDT, CDR2 YYEEEE. J gave up 4 bases and V 4 bases, and 12 bases lay outside the gene matches. The CDR3 is CASSPDLRAGGPDTQYF. In DNA, the CDR3 is TGTGCCAGCAGCCCCGACCTTCGAGCGGGGGGGCCAGATACGCAGTATTTT.

This sequence joins TRBV27 and TRBJ2-7; the match to TRBD2 covers 7 bases. The CDR3 contains 16 residues. Germline V gene data show CDR1 as MNHEY and CDR2 as SMNVEV (reference sequence). Germline trimming cut 3 bases from V and 2 bases from J; bases unmatched to any gene: 10. Here the CDR3 DNA reads TGTGCCAGCAGTTTGGGTTTGGCTAGCGGCCCCTACGAGCAGTACTTC. It is translated as CASSLGLASGPYEQYF.

V and J are TRBV5-1 and TRBJ2-7; no definite D call. The germline V gene encodes CDR1 SGHRS and CDR2 YFSETQ. This CDR3 comprises 13 residues. Trimming removed 0 bases from V and 5 bases from J, with 9 bases in between. CDR3: CASSLDWADEQYF. The CDR3 DNA reads as TGCGCCAGCAGCTTGGATTGGGCCGACGAGCAGTACTTC.

The rearrangement joins TRBV5-5 to TRBJ2-7; D unclear. CDR3 length: 14 amino acids. The V end lost 4 bases, the J end lost 2 bases, and 13 bases lay between the germline ends. CDR1 is SGHKS and CDR2 is YYEKEE in the germline V gene (reference sequence). The CDR3 loop reads CASSTYSYPYEQYF. CDR3 nucleotides: TGTGCCAGCAGCACCTACTCGTACCCCTACGAGCAGTACTTC.

The chain is built from TRBV11-2 and TRBJ2-5; D possibly corresponds to TRBD1 (6 bases). Germline assignment: CDR1 SGHAT and CDR2 FQNNGV. The CDR3 sequence is 16 residues long. V was shortened by 5 bases and J by 4 bases, with 20 bases between the two germline ends. CDR3 residues: CASSPVGGTRGETQYF. CDR3 nucleotides: TGTGCCAGCAGCCCCGTTGGGGGCACACGTGGAGAGACCCAGTACTTC.